This entry lists 29 T cell receptor beta chains sequenced from one sample in a study of T cell clonotyping in hematopoietic cell transplantation. Method: immunoSEQ multiplex PCR; TCRdb's copy keeps in-frame clones and lacks some. The table lists about 16,000 clones, 90% of them singletons. Source material: peripheral blood mononuclear cells. The receptors were gathered from a man aged 50-59 years in good health. Some clones in this sample may be carry-over from other donors' samples.

The chain carries TRBV5-8 and TRBJ2-7, with 7 bases matching TRBD1. The CDR3 is made up of 14 amino acids. CDR1 SGHTS and CDR2 YDEGEE come from the germline V gene. V shed 5 bases and J 3 bases; nucleotides not matched to a gene: 8. CDR3 loop: CASSFGQALYEQYF. As DNA, the CDR3 is TGTGCCAGCAGTTTCGGACAGGCCCTCTACGAGCAGTACTTC.

This chain joins TRBV2 and TRBJ2-7; TRBD1 agrees at 8 bases. The CDR3 consists of 13 residues. Germline loops: CDR1 SNHLY, CDR2 FYNNEI. Trimming cost V 4 bases and J 7 bases; bases outside gene matches: 6. Here the CDR3 reads CASSGQGAGEQYF. In nucleotides, the CDR3 is TGTGCCAGCAGTGGCCAGGGGGCGGGGGAGCAGTACTTC.

This chain uses TRBV28 with TRBJ2-3; D perhaps matches TRBD2 (6 bases). The V and J ends lost 5 bases and 8 bases respectively, with 17 bases between them. The CDR3 is made up of 14 amino acids. Germline loops: CDR1 MDHEN, CDR2 SYDVKM. The CDR3 nucleotides read TGTGCCAGCAGTCTGCTTGCGGGGCGGGCTACGCAGTATTTT. Its protein product is CASSLLAGRATQYF. Combining the CDR3 with reference TRBV28 and TRBJ2-3 gives the whole variable domain DVKVTQSSRYLVKRTGEKVFLECVQDMDHENMFWYRQDPGLGLRLIYFSYDVKMKEKGDIPEGYSVSREKKERFSLILESASTNQTSMYLCASSLLAGRATQYFGPGTRLTVL.

The CDR3 DNA reads TGTGCCAGCAGTTTTCGCGGCTATGGCTACACCTTC. Its protein is CASSFRGYGYTF. J is TRBJ1-2 and V is TRBV28; D remains ambiguous. V was clipped by 3 bases and J by 4 bases, with 6 bases between them. The germline V gene encodes CDR1 MDHEN and CDR2 SYDVKM. CDR3 size: 12 residues.

The chain recombines TRBV5-1 with TRBJ2-5; 13 positions agree with TRBD2. Trimming took 4 bases from V and 0 from J; bases not matched to a gene: 9. There are 18 residues in the CDR3. Germline CDR1 reads SGHRS; CDR2 reads YFSETQ. CDR3 sequence (DNA): TGCGCCAGCAGCCGCCTTCCCGGGACTAGCGGGGACCAAGAGACCCAGTACTTC. Protein product: CASSRLPGTSGDQETQYF.

The gene calls are TRBV19 and TRBJ1-3; D is uncertain. Trimming removed 4 bases from V and 0 bases from J, with 7 bases in between. The CDR3 loop spans 14 amino acids. Germline assignment: CDR1 LNHDA and CDR2 SQIVND (reference sequence). CDR3 amino acids: CASSTVDSGNTIYF. CDR3 nucleotide sequence: TGTGCCAGTAGTACGGTTGACTCTGGAAACACCATATATTTT.

V gene TRBV11-2 combines with J gene TRBJ2-3, with 8 nucleotides matching TRBD2. The CDR3 extends over 15 amino acids. The trim removed 4 bases at V and 7 bases at J, leaving 10 bases unmatched. CDR1 SGHAT and CDR2 FQNNGV come from the germline V gene. The CDR3 loop reads CASSSLRGGQYTQYF. CDR3 in DNA: TGTGCCAGCAGCTCTCTTCGGGGGGGACAATATACGCAGTATTTT.

J is TRBJ2-2 and V is TRBV4-1; D is unresolved. Trimming removed 0 bases from V and 5 bases from J, with 4 bases in between. CDR3 length: 13 residues. Germline assignment: CDR1 MGHRA and CDR2 YSYEKL. CDR3 in DNA: TGCGCCAGCAGCCAAGATCGTACCGGGGAGCTGTTTTTT. It encodes CASSQDRTGELFF.

CDR3 in amino acids: CASAGISEKLFF. The CDR3 nucleotides are TGTGCCAGCGCGGGGATAAGCGAAAAACTGTTTTTT. V is TRBV28 and J is TRBJ1-4; D not resolved. This CDR3 contains 12 residues. Trimming took 8 bases from V and 8 from J, leaving 12 bases between them. CDR1 is MDHEN and CDR2 is SYDVKM in the germline V gene.

The chain carries TRBV28 and TRBJ2-5; TRBD2 matches at 8 bases. This CDR3 comprises 13 residues. The germline CDR1 and CDR2 sequences are MDHEN and SYDVKM. The trim removed 7 bases at V and 4 bases at J, leaving 5 bases unmatched. CDR3 protein: CASTSGGGETQYF. For the CDR3, the DNA is TGTGCCAGCACCTCGGGAGGGGGAGAGACCCAGTACTTC.

The chain recombines TRBV5-6 with TRBJ2-7; tentative D call: TRBD1 (6 bases). Germline CDR1 reads SGHDT; CDR2 reads YYEEEE. Between the trimmed V and J ends, which lost 1 base and 5 bases, there was a span of 16 bases. This CDR3 contains 15 residues. Here the CDR3 DNA reads TGTGCCAGCAGCTTGTGGACAGCTTACTTACACGAGCAGTACTTC. Translating it yields CASSLWTAYLHEQYF.

The chain links TRBV28 to TRBJ2-5; a weak D match, TRBD1 (5 bases). This CDR3 is 14 amino acids long. V was trimmed by 3 bases and J by 4 bases, leaving 12 bases between them. CDR1 and CDR2 (germline): MDHEN, SYDVKM. The CDR3 is CASSLAGSPETQYF. The CDR3 nucleotides read TGTGCCAGCAGTTTGGCAGGGTCCCCAGAGACCCAGTACTTC.

DNA for the CDR3: TGTGCCAGTAGTAGGGGGCGTGAGCAGTTCTTC. Translation: CASSRGREQFF. V is TRBV19 and J is TRBJ2-1, with D maybe TRBD1 (6 bases). The CDR3 loop spans 11 amino acids. Trimming removed 4 bases at V and 9 bases at J, with 7 bases between. Per the germline V gene, CDR1 is LNHDA and CDR2 is SQIVND (reference sequence).

The rearrangement joins TRBV6-5 to TRBJ1-2; D not certain. CDR3 length: 15 residues. V lost 0 bases and J lost 7, with 15 bases in between. Germline assignment: CDR1 MNHEY and CDR2 SVGAGI. The CDR3 bases are TGTGCCAGCAGTTACTCGAATACCGGAGGTTTTGGCTACACCTTC. Translated, it gives CASSYSNTGGFGYTF.

J is TRBJ2-7 and V is TRBV7-2; the match to TRBD2 covers 7 bases. Looked up from germline, CDR1 is SGHTA and CDR2 is FQGNSA. This CDR3 has 15 amino acids. The ends lost 5 bases at V and 2 bases at J; junction bases unmatched: 9. The CDR3 here is CASSRMGLPAYEQYF. DNA for the CDR3: TGTGCCAGCAGCCGAATGGGACTACCGGCCTACGAGCAGTACTTC.

This clone was detected only once. J is TRBJ2-3 and V is TRBV6-4, with D unclear. This CDR3 comprises 13 residues. CDR1 and CDR2 from the germline V gene are MRHNA and SNTAGT. V lost 5 bases and J lost 6, with 12 bases in between. CDR3 bases: TGTGCCAGCAGTACACGGACGACGGATACGCAGTATTTT. This codes for CASSTRTTDTQYF.

The rearrangement uses TRBV7-2 and TRBJ1-6; 12 nucleotides match TRBD1. This CDR3 region has 17 residues. Germline V CDR1 and CDR2: SGHTA, FQGNSA. With V trimmed by 5 bases and J by 3 bases, 5 bases remained unmatched. The CDR3 bases are TGTGCCAGCAGCCCCGGGACAGGGGGCCTCTATAATTCACCCCTCCACTTT. Protein sequence: CASSPGTGGLYNSPLHF.

Comment on this clone: Since no conserved phenylalanine or tryptophan closes the CDR3, a read error is the likely cause. The DNA is left out, because the CDR3 cannot be placed on it with certainty; the CDR3 is given as TCRdb lists it. This chain joins TRBV30 and TRBJ2-7; TRBD2 was called by the table and not checked on the DNA. Germline assignment: CDR1 GTSNPN and CDR2 SVGIG (reference sequence). The CDR3 spans 14 residues, counting both ends. The CDR3 is CAWSQSPTGGPSYL.

This sequence joins TRBV30 and TRBJ1-1; TRBD1 matches 8 bases. The CDR3 is made up of 13 amino acids. Germline CDR1 is GTSNPN and CDR2 is SVGIG (reference sequence). Trimming took 2 bases from V and 4 from J; bases not matched to a gene: 3. The CDR3 DNA reads TGTGCCTGGAGTTCAACAGGGGGCACTGAAGCTTTCTTT. It codes for CAWSSTGGTEAFF.

This chain connects TRBV5-1 to TRBJ1-2; a possible D gene is TRBD1 (6 bases). V was shortened by 4 bases and J by 7 bases, with 20 bases between the two germline ends. Germline V gene data show CDR1 as SGHRS and CDR2 as YFSETQ. This CDR3 spans 15 amino acids. The CDR3 region is CASSLRTTGERGYTF. The DNA for the CDR3 is TGCGCCAGCAGCCTTAGGACGACAGGCGAACGTGGCTACACCTTC.

The V gene is TRBV4-2, the J gene TRBJ1-2; D perhaps matches TRBD1 (5 bases). The CDR3 extends over 15 amino acids. Per the germline V gene, CDR1 is LGHNA and CDR2 is YNFKEQ. V was pared by 5 bases and J by 8 bases, with 21 bases between. Here the CDR3 DNA reads TGTGCCAGCAGCGTACCTATCGGGGGGGATCGAGGCTACACCTTC. It is translated as CASSVPIGGDRGYTF.

J is TRBJ2-2 and V is TRBV4-3; D might be TRBD2 (5 bases). The CDR3 spans 13 residues. CDR1 and CDR2 from the germline V gene are LGHNA and YSLEER. Trimming shortened V by 4 bases and J by 6 bases, and 9 bases separated the two germline ends. This CDR3 is CASSLRRAGELFF. DNA for the CDR3: TGCGCCAGCAGCCTTAGGCGGGCCGGGGAGCTGTTTTTT.

This chain connects TRBV5-8 to TRBJ1-2; 7 nucleotides line up with TRBD1. Germline CDR1 SGHTS, CDR2 YDEGEE. The CDR3 is 16 residues long. V dropped 4 bases and J dropped 4; count of bases not matched to a gene: 13. CDR3 residues: CASSPLTGNRLYGYTF. As DNA, the CDR3 is TGTGCCAGCAGCCCGTTGACAGGGAACAGGCTCTATGGCTACACCTTC.

The gene calls are TRBV7-2 and TRBJ2-7, with unresolved D. V lost 1 base, J lost 2 bases, and 9 bases lay in between. From germline, CDR1 is SGHTA and CDR2 FQGNSA. This CDR3 is 14 amino acids long. In DNA, the CDR3 is TGTGCCAGCAGCTTAGGGTTCCCTCCCTACGAGCAGTACTTC. This sequence encodes CASSLGFPPYEQYF.

The V and J genes are TRBV5-1 and TRBJ2-3; tentative D call: TRBD2 (7 bases). The V gene's germline CDR1 is SGHRS and CDR2 YFSETQ. The CDR3 covers 15 residues. Trimming took off 1 base at V and 3 bases at J, with 12 bases between the two ends. The chain's CDR3 is CASSLRRGLTDTQYF. In DNA, the CDR3 is TGCGCCAGCAGCTTGAGGCGGGGGCTAACAGATACGCAGTATTTT.

The chain joins TRBV10-3 to TRBJ2-5, with D perhaps TRBD2 (5 bases). This CDR3 is built from 13 residues. V lost 3 bases and J lost 7, with 12 bases in between. Germline values: CDR1 ENHRY, CDR2 SYGVKD. This CDR3 is CAISDGLRGTQYF. The DNA for the CDR3 is TGTGCCATCAGTGATGGGCTTCGGGGGACCCAGTACTTC.

This clone was counted a few times. V usage is TRBV7-2 and J usage is TRBJ2-2; a possible D gene is TRBD2 (6 bases). V lost 4 bases and J 2 bases, leaving 8 bases between the germline ends. The CDR3 totals 14 residues. The germline V gene encodes CDR1 SGHTA and CDR2 FQGNSA. Written as DNA, the CDR3 is TGTGCCAGCAGCTCCGGGACTAACACCGGGGAGCTGTTTTTT. Its protein is CASSSGTNTGELFF.

V gene TRBV4-1 combines with J gene TRBJ1-6, with 8 bases aligning to TRBD1. Germline values: CDR1 MGHRA, CDR2 YSYEKL. CDR3 size: 14 residues. Trimming took 9 bases from V and 5 from J; bases not matched to a gene: 6. The CDR3 here is CASAPGQDNSPLHF. DNA of the CDR3: TGCGCCAGTGCCCCGGGACAGGATAATTCACCCCTCCACTTT.

The gene calls are TRBV6-1 and TRBJ1-5, with D uncertain. The CDR3 sequence is 15 residues long. V shed 6 bases and J shed 1 base, with 13 bases lying between them. Germline lookup yields CDR1 MNHNS and CDR2 SASEGT. For the CDR3, the DNA is TGTGCCAGCAGGGGCATTAGGGTAAGCAATCAGCCCCAGCATTTT. It yields the protein CASRGIRVSNQPQHF.